Included here is one T cell receptor (beta chain) sequence, with context. The data derive from a study of control samples from healthy donors and cancer patients. The repertoire was sequenced with immunoSEQ multiplex PCR; TCRdb's copy has only in-frame clones and lacks some. The sample contains about 61,000 clones, almost 90% of which appear only once. The sequencing sample was made of PBMCs. The source of this sequence is a man aged 60-69 years with colorectal cancer.

The CDR3 sequence is CASSFRTENTEAFF. CDR3 nucleotides: TGCGCCAGCAGCTTTAGGACAGAGAACACTGAAGCTTTCTTT. The chain combines TRBV5-1 with TRBJ1-1; perhaps TRBD1 as D (6 bases). The CDR3 length is 14 residues. Trimming stripped 2 bases from V and 1 base from J, with 9 bases between. Germline-derived CDR1 and CDR2 are SGHRS and YFSETQ.